This T cell receptor beta chain appears in the sequencing data of a study of shared clonotypes between healthy human individuals. Study context: Sampling drew on donors who were a couple of women and a few men aged 18 to 49.

V trimming: 1 base; J trimming: 3 bases; junction bases outside the gene matches: 5. CDR1 is SGHVS, CDR2 FQNEAQ, per germline. This CDR3 region has 15 residues. It was CD45RO-negative cells, positively selected for CCR7, that made up naive CD8 cells, with terminally differentiated effector memory CD45RA+ cells excluded. The donors, all of them Caucasian adults, lived in Nashville, Tennessee. This table comes from immunoSEQ multiplex PCR, and its TCRdb copy is limited to in-frame clones, with some not included. The table shows approximately 740,000 clones, with around 92% occurring only once. This receptor was identified in a man between 25 and 39 years old in good health. The V and J genes are TRBV7-8 and TRBJ2-7, with 8 bases matching TRBD1. Specimen: naive CD8+ T cells sorted from blood. The CDR3 DNA is TGTGCCAGCAGCTTAGAGGCAGGGGGCTTCTACGAGCAGTACTTC. Its translation is CASSLEAGGFYEQYF.